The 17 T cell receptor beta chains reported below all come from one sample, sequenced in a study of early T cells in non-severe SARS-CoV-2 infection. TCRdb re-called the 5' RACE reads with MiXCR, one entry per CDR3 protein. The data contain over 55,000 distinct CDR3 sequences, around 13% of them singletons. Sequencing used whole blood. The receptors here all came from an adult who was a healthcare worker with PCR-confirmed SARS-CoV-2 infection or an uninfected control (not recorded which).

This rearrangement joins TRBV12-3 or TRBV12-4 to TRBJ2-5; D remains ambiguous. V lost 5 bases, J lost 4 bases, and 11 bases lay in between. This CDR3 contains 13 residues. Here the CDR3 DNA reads TGTGCCAGCAGTCCGCCCAGGTCAGAGACCCAGTACTTC. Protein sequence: CASSPPRSETQYF.

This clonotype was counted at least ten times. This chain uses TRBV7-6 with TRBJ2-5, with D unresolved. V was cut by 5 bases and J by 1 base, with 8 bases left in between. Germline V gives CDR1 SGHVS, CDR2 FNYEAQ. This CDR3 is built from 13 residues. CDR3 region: CASSPRLQETQYF. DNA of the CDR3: TGTGCCAGCAGCCCTCGACTCCAAGAGACCCAGTACTTC.

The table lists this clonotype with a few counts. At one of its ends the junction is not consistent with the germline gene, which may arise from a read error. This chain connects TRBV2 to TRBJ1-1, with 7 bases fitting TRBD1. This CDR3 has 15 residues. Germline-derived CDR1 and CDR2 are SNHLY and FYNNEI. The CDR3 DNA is TGTGCCAGCACCAGGACAGGTCTCATGAACACTGAAGCTTTTTTT. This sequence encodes CASTRTGLMNTEAFF.

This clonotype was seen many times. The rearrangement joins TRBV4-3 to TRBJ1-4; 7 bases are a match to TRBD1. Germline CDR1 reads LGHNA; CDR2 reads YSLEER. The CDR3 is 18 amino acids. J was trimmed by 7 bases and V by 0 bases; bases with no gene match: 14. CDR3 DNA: TGCGCCAGCAGCCAAGAAGTCAACAGGGGTATTGATACTGAAAAACTGTTTTTT. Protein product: CASSQEVNRGIDTEKLFF.

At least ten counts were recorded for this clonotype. The CDR3 here is CASSSLAGGVADTQYF. DNA for the CDR3: TGTGCCAGCAGCTCCCTAGCGGGAGGGGTGGCAGATACGCAGTATTTT. The chain links TRBV13 to TRBJ2-3, with 12 bases aligning to TRBD2. The CDR3 loop spans 16 amino acids. From germline, CDR1 is PRHDT and CDR2 FYEKMQ (reference sequence). J was trimmed by 4 bases and V by 4 bases; bases with no gene match: 6.

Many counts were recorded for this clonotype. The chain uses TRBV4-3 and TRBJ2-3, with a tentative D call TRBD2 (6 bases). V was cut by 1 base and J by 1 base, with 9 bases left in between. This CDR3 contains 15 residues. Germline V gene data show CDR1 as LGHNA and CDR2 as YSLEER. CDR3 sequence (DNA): TGCGCCAGCAGCCAAGTTGGAGGGGGCACAGATACGCAGTATTTT. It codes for CASSQVGGGTDTQYF.

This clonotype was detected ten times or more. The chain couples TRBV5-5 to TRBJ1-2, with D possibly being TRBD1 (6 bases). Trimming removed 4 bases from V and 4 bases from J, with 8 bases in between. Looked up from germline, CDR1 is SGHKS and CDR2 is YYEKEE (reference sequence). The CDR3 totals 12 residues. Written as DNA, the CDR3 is TGTGCCAGCAGCAACAGGGCCTATGGCTACACCTTC. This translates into CASSNRAYGYTF.

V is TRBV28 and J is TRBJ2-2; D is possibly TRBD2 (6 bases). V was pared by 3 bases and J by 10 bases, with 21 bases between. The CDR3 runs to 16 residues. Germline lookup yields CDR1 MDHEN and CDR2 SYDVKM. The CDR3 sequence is CASSLKGLLLSEELFF. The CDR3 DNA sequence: TGTGCCAGCAGTTTGAAGGGACTCCTCTTATCCGAGGAGCTGTTTTTT.

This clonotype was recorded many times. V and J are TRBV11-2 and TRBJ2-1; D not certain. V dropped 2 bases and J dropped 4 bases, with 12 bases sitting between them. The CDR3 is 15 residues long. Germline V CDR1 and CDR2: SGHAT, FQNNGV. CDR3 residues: CASSLFVAEYNEQFF. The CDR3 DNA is TGTGCCAGCAGCTTATTCGTTGCCGAATACAATGAGCAGTTCTTC.

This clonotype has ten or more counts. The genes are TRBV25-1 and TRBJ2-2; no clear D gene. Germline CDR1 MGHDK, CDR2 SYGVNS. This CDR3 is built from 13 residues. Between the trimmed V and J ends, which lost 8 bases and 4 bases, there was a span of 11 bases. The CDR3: CASLSRPTGELFF. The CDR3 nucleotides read TGTGCCAGCCTGAGTAGGCCCACCGGGGAGCTGTTTTTT.

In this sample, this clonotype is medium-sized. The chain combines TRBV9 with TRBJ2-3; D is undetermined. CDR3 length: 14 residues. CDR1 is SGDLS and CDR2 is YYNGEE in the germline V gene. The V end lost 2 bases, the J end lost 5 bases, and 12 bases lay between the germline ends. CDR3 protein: CASSVGGMVDTQYF. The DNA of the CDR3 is TGTGCCAGCAGCGTTGGCGGTATGGTAGATACGCAGTATTTT.

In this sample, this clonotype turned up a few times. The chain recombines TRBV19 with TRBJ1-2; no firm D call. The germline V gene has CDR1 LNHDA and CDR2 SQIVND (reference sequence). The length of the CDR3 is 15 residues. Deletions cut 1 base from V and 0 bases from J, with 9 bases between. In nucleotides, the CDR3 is TGTGCCAGTAGTATAGTACGGGGATCTAACTATGGCTACACCTTC. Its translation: CASSIVRGSNYGYTF.

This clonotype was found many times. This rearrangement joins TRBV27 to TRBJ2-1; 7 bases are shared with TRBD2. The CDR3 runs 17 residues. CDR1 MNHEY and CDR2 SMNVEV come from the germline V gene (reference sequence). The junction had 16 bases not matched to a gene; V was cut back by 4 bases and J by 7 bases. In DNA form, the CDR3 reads TGTGCCAGCAGTTCGGGGAACAGCGGGAAAAGATCTAATGAGCAGTTCTTC. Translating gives CASSSGNSGKRSNEQFF.

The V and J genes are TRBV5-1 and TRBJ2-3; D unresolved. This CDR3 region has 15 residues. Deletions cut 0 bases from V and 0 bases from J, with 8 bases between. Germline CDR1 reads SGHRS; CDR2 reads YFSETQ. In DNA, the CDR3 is TGCGCCAGCAGCTTGGGACTTACTAGCACAGATACGCAGTATTTT. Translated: CASSLGLTSTDTQYF. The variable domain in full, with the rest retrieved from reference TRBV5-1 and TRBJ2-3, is KAGVTQTPRYLIKTRGQQVTLSCSPISGHRSVSWYQQTPGQGLQFLFEYFSETQRNKGNFPGRFSGRQFSNSRSEMNVSTLELGDSALYLCASSLGLTSTDTQYFGPGTRLTVL.

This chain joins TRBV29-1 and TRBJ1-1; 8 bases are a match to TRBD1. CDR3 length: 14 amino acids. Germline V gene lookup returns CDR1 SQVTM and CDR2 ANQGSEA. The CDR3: CIGRDRKVNTEAFF. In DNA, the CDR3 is TGCATTGGGCGGGACAGGAAGGTGAACACTGAAGCTTTCTTT.

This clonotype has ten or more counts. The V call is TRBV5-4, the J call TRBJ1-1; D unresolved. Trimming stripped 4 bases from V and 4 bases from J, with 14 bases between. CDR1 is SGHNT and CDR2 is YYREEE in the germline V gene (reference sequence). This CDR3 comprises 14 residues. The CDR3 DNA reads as TGTGCCAGCAGCCTCTCCCTAGAGAGCACTGAAGCTTTCTTT. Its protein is CASSLSLESTEAFF.

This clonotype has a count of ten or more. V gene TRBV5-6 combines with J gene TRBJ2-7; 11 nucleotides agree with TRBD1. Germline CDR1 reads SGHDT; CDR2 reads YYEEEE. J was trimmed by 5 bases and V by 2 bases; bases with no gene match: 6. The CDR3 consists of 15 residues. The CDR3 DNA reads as TGTGCCAGCAGCTTTCCGGGACAGGGGGAACACGAGCAGTACTTC. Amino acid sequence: CASSFPGQGEHEQYF. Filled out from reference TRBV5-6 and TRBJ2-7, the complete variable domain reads DAGVTQSPTHLIKTRGQQVTLRCSPKSGHDTVSWYQQALGQGPQFIFQYYEEEERQRGNFPDRFSGHQFPNYSSELNVNALLLGDSALYLCASSFPGQGEHEQYFGPGTRLTVT.